The T cell receptor beta chain under discussion was sequenced for a study of cytomegalovirus exposure and HLA in healthy donors. Whole-study findings and limits: According to an earlier analysis, most TCR beta V segments yielded productive rearrangements about 87% or about 30% of the time.

As for this clone: What it binds is not known.

Trimming took off 5 bases at V and 2 bases at J, with 10 bases between the two ends. The CDR3 consists of 15 residues. Germline loops: CDR1 SGHVS, CDR2 FQNEAQ. 60 Vbeta and 13 Jbeta primers were used in PCR. Repertoires were generated with immunoSEQ multiplex PCR, while TCRdb's copy carries only in-frame clones and drops some. Of 110,000 to 150,000 clones in the sample, 73% are singletons; the top ten hold around 14%. The material sequenced was PBMCs. The J gene is TRBJ2-6, the V gene TRBV7-8; D may be TRBD1 (6 bases). The sequence came from a human donor in good health. The CDR3 reads CASSTHRAGANVLTF. The CDR3, as DNA: TGTGCCAGCAGCACTCACAGGGCTGGGGCCAACGTCCTGACTTTC.